The 14 T cell receptor beta chains reported below all come from one sample, sequenced in a study of blood T cell repertoires in COVID-19. Here immunoSEQ multiplex PCR was the method, and the copy in TCRdb shows in-frame clones only, minus some. The sample lists about 89,000 clones; about 95% were seen once. The sample comprised peripheral blood. The source of these receptors is a human donor with active COVID-19. The donor label of this sample is uncertain.

The chain combines TRBV5-3 with TRBJ2-1; D gene ambiguous. TRBV5-3 is placed among ORFs of uncertain function. The CDR3 has 13 residues. The V gene lost 4 bases and the J gene lost 8 bases, with 13 bases spanning the gap. CDR3 in DNA: TGTGCCAGAAGCCCCCAGTGTGGTCATGAGCAGTTCTTC. Protein: CARSPQCGHEQFF.

The rearrangement joins TRBV11-2 to TRBJ1-5; D might be TRBD1 (5 bases). V lost 5 bases to trimming and J lost 3 bases, with 8 bases between them. This CDR3 spans 13 amino acids. Looked up from germline, CDR1 is SGHAT and CDR2 is FQNNGV. CDR3 sequence reads: CASSARANQPQHF. DNA of the CDR3: TGTGCCAGCAGCGCCAGGGCCAATCAGCCCCAGCATTTT. Full variable domain (rest looked up from reference TRBV11-2 and TRBJ1-5): EAGVAQSPRYKIIEKRQSVAFWCNPISGHATLYWYQQILGQGPKLLIQFQNNGVVDDSQLPKDRFSAERLKGVDSTLKIQPAKLEDSAVYLCASSARANQPQHFGDGTRLSIL.

The chain uses TRBV6-2 or TRBV6-3 and TRBJ1-5; no firm D call. Germline-derived CDR1 and CDR2 are MNHEY and SVGEGT. V was trimmed by 4 bases and J by 4 bases, leaving 17 bases between them. The CDR3 contains 16 residues. The CDR3 DNA is TGTGCCAGCAGTTTATTTAGGCTTACTAATAATCAGCCCCAGCATTTT. This translates into CASSLFRLTNNQPQHF.

The chain has TRBV29-1 and TRBJ2-5, with D possibly TRBD1 on 6 matching bases. V lost 6 bases to trimming and J lost 1 base, with 15 bases between them. Germline V gene sequence: CDR1 SQVTM, CDR2 ANQGSEA. CDR3 length: 14 amino acids. CDR3 DNA: TGCAGCGTCGAGGACAGTAACGCCCAAGAGACCCAGTACTTC. It is translated as CSVEDSNAQETQYF.

This clone was counted once. The chain is built from TRBV28 and TRBJ1-2; D is perhaps TRBD1 (5 bases). Germline loops: CDR1 MDHEN, CDR2 SYDVKM. CDR3 size: 14 residues. The V and J ends lost 5 bases and 3 bases respectively, with 13 bases between them. The CDR3 sequence is CASSLGQGYYGYTF. In nucleotides, the CDR3 is TGTGCCAGCAGTCTAGGGCAGGGCTACTATGGCTACACCTTC.

This clone showed up just once. The V and J genes are TRBV4-3 and TRBJ2-3; the D is unclear. Trimming took 3 bases from V and 3 from J, leaving 10 bases between them. The CDR3 loop spans 14 amino acids. CDR1 and CDR2 from the germline V gene are LGHNA and YSLEER. CDR3 DNA sequence: TGCGCCAGCAGCCAGAGCCGGGTTACAGATACGCAGTATTTT. Translating gives CASSQSRVTDTQYF.

The chain recombines TRBV5-8 with TRBJ1-2; 8 bases fit TRBD1. V dropped 6 bases and J dropped 4; count of bases not matched to a gene: 11. The germline gives CDR1 SGHTS, CDR2 YDEGEE. This CDR3 spans 15 amino acids. CDR3 region: CASTLGTGRLYGYTF. Written as DNA, the CDR3 is TGTGCCAGCACCCTCGGGACAGGAAGGCTCTATGGCTACACCTTC.

The V gene is TRBV7-6, the J gene TRBJ2-3; possibly TRBD2 for D (6 bases). This CDR3 is 17 amino acids long. The V gene lost 2 bases and the J gene lost 4 bases, with 19 bases spanning the gap. Germline V gives CDR1 SGHVS, CDR2 FNYEAQ. CDR3 nucleotides: TGTGCCAGCAGCTTATGGGGCGCGGGGATTGGTGCAGATACGCAGTATTTT. Protein: CASSLWGAGIGADTQYF.

The gene calls are TRBV10-3 and TRBJ1-2, with D maybe TRBD1 (6 bases). Trimming removed 3 bases at V and 6 bases at J, with 20 bases between. The CDR3 runs to 16 residues. The V gene's germline CDR1 is ENHRY and CDR2 SYGVKD. CDR3 residues: CAISEEQGLGSNGYTF. In DNA form, the CDR3 reads TGTGCCATCAGTGAAGAACAGGGTCTCGGCTCTAATGGCTACACCTTC.

The V gene is TRBV2, the J gene TRBJ1-2; 8 bases map to TRBD1. Germline values: CDR1 SNHLY, CDR2 FYNNEI. The ends lost 10 bases at V and 9 bases at J; junction bases unmatched: 13. The CDR3 runs 13 residues. CDR3 sequence (DNA): TGTGCCAACTTAAAGGACAGGGTTTCTAGCTACACCTTC. Translating gives CANLKDRVSSYTF.

The chain carries TRBV5-5 and TRBJ1-6; TRBD1 aligns across 9 bases. Germline CDR1 reads SGHKS; CDR2 reads YYEKEE (reference sequence). The junction had 4 bases not matched to a gene; V was cut back by 5 bases and J by 7 bases. The CDR3 extends over 14 amino acids. The DNA for the CDR3 is TGTGCCAGCAGAAAGGACAGGGGAAATTCACCCCTCCACTTT. Residues: CASRKDRGNSPLHF.

The CDR3 DNA reads as TGTGCCAGCAGCCAGGCAGGGCCGTACGAGCAGTACTTC. It is translated as CASSQAGPYEQYF. This rearrangement joins TRBV3-1 (or the pseudogene TRBV3-2) to TRBJ2-7; the D gene is possibly TRBD1 (5 bases). Germline values: CDR1 LGHDT, CDR2 YNNKEL (reference sequence). Trimming pared 3 bases from V and 4 bases from J, leaving 10 bases between. The CDR3 has 13 residues.

Only one count was recorded for this clone. This chain connects TRBV12-3 or TRBV12-4 to TRBJ2-5; the match to TRBD1 covers 7 bases. Trimming took 6 bases from V and 9 from J; bases not matched to a gene: 7. The CDR3 runs 12 residues. The CDR3 is CASSPDRVAQYF. CDR3 nucleotides: TGTGCCAGCAGCCCCGACAGGGTGGCCCAGTACTTC.

The rearrangement uses TRBV5-6 and TRBJ2-1, with a weak D call TRBD2 (5 bases). Looked up from germline, CDR1 is SGHDT and CDR2 is YYEEEE. This CDR3 comprises 14 residues. Trimming cost V 3 bases and J 9 bases, with 16 bases left between them. CDR3 region: CASSSRGREGEQFF. CDR3 DNA: TGTGCCAGCAGCTCCCGGGGAAGGGAAGGTGAGCAGTTCTTC.